The T cell receptor (beta chain) under discussion was sequenced for a study of cytomegalovirus exposure and HLA in healthy donors. Overall study: In a previous analysis, more than 90 million unique TCR beta sequences were found from roughly 200 million T cells. Whole-study results and caveats: A later examination showed that TCR association rates differed by HLA locus, with DRB1 most and HLA-C fewest.

All donors participated as healthy donors of bone marrow. Trimming took 7 bases from V and 4 from J; bases not matched to a gene: 6. The CDR3 spans 13 residues. Germline loops: CDR1 LNHDA, CDR2 SQIVND (reference sequence). The PCR was carried out with 60 Vbeta primers and 13 Jbeta primers. Original handling: In a later analysis, of about 80 million unique beta chains, roughly 10 million appeared in at least two donors. Produced via immunoSEQ multiplex PCR; TCRdb's table is partial and in-frame only. The D gene and trimming were derived from the DNA, and the V and J assignments and clone size from that table. The sample contains roughly 170,000 clones, around 81% of which appear only once. About this clone itself: Its antigen is still unknown.

The rearrangement uses TRBV19 and TRBJ1-2; 7 bases are shared with TRBD1. Sequencing was carried out using PBMCs. The TCR was taken from a woman aged 25 to 39 in good health and CMV-seronegative. CDR3 coding DNA: TGTGCCAGTAATACAGGGGCCGGCTATGGCTACACCTTC. Amino acids: CASNTGAGYGYTF. The variable domain in full, completed from reference TRBV19 and TRBJ1-2, reads DGGITQSPKYLFRKEGQNVTLSCEQNLNHDAMYWYRQDPGQGLRLIYYSQIVNDFQKGDIAEGYSVSREKKESFPLTVTSAQKNPTAFYLCASNTGAGYGYTFGSGTRLTVV.